This entry lists 8 T cell receptor beta chains sequenced from one sample in a study of cytomegalovirus exposure and HLA in healthy donors. PCR employed 60 Vbeta and 13 Jbeta primers. Produced via immunoSEQ multiplex PCR; TCRdb's table is partial and in-frame only. The sample shows some 40,000 clones, around 70% of them seen only once. Sequencing was performed on PBMCs. The receptors shown here come from a man aged 25-45 years in good health and CMV-seronegative.

The gene calls are TRBV16 and TRBJ1-2, with TRBD1 identical over 8 bases. V dropped 1 base and J dropped 7; count of bases not matched to a gene: 8. In germline, CDR1 is KGHSY, CDR2 FQNENV. CDR3 length: 15 residues. The CDR3 sequence is CASSQFRGQASGYTF. CDR3 nucleotides: TGTGCCAGCAGCCAATTCAGGGGGCAGGCAAGTGGCTACACCTTC. Filled out from reference TRBV16 and TRBJ1-2, the complete variable domain reads GEEVAQTPKHLVRGEGQKAKLYCAPIKGHSYVFWYQQVLKNEFKFLISFQNENVFDETGMPKERFSAKCLPNSPCSLEIQATKLEDSAVYFCASSQFRGQASGYTFGSGTRLTVV.

This clone was seen a handful of times. The chain employs TRBV28 and TRBJ1-4; 8 nucleotides agree with TRBD1. Trimming cost V 5 bases and J 6 bases; bases outside gene matches: 5. The CDR3 extends over 14 amino acids. Germline assignment: CDR1 MDHEN and CDR2 SYDVKM. The CDR3 bases are TGTGCCAGCAGTCCCACAGGGGGAGATGAAAAACTGTTTTTT. It translates to CASSPTGGDEKLFF.

The CDR3 region is CASSFRNSPLHF. The CDR3 DNA follows: TGTGCCAGCAGTTTTCGGAATTCACCCCTCCACTTT. The rearrangement links TRBV2 to TRBJ1-6; no firm D call. The CDR3 totals 12 residues. In germline, CDR1 is SNHLY, CDR2 FYNNEI. The ends were cut back, 5 bases at V and 7 bases at J, with 6 bases in the middle. Full variable domain (outside the CDR3, taken from reference TRBV2 and TRBJ1-6): EPEVTQTPSHQVTQMGQEVILRCVPISNHLYFYWYRQILGQKVEFLVSFYNNEISEKSEIFDDQFSVERPDGSNFTLKIRSTKLEDSAMYFCASSFRNSPLHFGNGTRLTVT.

This rearrangement joins TRBV25-1 to TRBJ1-1; tentative D call: TRBD1 (5 bases). Trimming left V 5 bases short and J 1 base short, with 11 bases between. This CDR3 region has 14 residues. Per the germline V gene, CDR1 is MGHDK and CDR2 is SYGVNS. CDR3: CASSPIGGNTEAFF. DNA for the CDR3: TGTGCCAGCAGTCCCATCGGGGGGAACACTGAAGCTTTCTTT.

The chain couples TRBV9 to TRBJ1-3; D unresolved. V lost 1 base and J lost 3, with 17 bases in between. In germline, CDR1 is SGDLS, CDR2 YYNGEE. This CDR3 is built from 17 residues. CDR3 sequence (DNA): TGTGCCAGCAGCGTATATTCGCGAGCATCTAGTGGAAACACCATATATTTT. It codes for CASSVYSRASSGNTIYF. Looking up the rest from reference TRBV9 and TRBJ1-3 gives the full variable domain: DSGVTQTPKHLITATGQRVTLRCSPRSGDLSVYWYQQSLDQGLQFLIQYYNGEERAKGNILERFSAQQFPDLHSELNLSSLELGDSALYFCASSVYSRASSGNTIYFGEGSWLTVV.

The chain has TRBV5-4 and TRBJ2-7; 8 bases agree with TRBD1. The germline gives CDR1 SGHNT, CDR2 YYREEE (reference sequence). The length of the CDR3 is 14 residues. J was trimmed by 7 bases and V by 3 bases; bases with no gene match: 9. The CDR3 nucleotides read TGTGCCAGCAGCTGGGGACAGGTGGCATCGGAGCAGTACTTC. Its translation is CASSWGQVASEQYF.

This chain links TRBV14 with TRBJ1-1; D is unclear. The ends were cut back, 3 bases at V and 10 bases at J, with 18 bases in the middle. The CDR3 is 14 amino acids. Germline V gene data show CDR1 as SGHDN and CDR2 as FVKESK. CDR3 bases: TGTGCCAGCAGCCATTTGAGGGATCCCCGGCGAGCTTTCTTT. It specifies CASSHLRDPRRAFF.

This chain joins TRBV2 and TRBJ1-1; D unresolved. With 3 bases removed from V and 7 bases from J, the gap between germline ends came to 6 bases. CDR1 SNHLY and CDR2 FYNNEI come from the germline V gene. The CDR3 consists of 11 residues. CDR3 nucleotides: TGTGCCAGCAGTGAGGAGGGTGAAGCTTTCTTT. Translation gives CASSEEGEAFF.